Listed here are 22 T cell receptor beta chains from one sample, sequenced in a study of post-analysis software for immune sequencing data. Points from the study as a whole: Compared with controls, patients had more of about 5 TRBV segments, including TRBV5-6, TRBV5-1 and TRBV20-1.

The TCR beta cDNA libraries carried unique molecular identifiers. A single record per CDR3 protein comes from TCRdb applying MiXCR to the PCR reads. The data hold fewer than 850,000 distinct CDR3 sequences, with approximately 44% observed a single time. For these TCRs, the target antigens are not known. The sample taken for sequencing was blood. All receptors come from a girl between 10 and 17 years old with multiple sclerosis.

The chain carries TRBV4-3 and TRBJ1-4; no clear D. Trimming left V 2 bases short and J 3 bases short, with 10 bases between. CDR1 and CDR2 from the germline V gene are LGHNA and YSLEER. The CDR3 extends over 15 amino acids. Here the CDR3 reads CASSQQFGANEKLFF. For the CDR3, the DNA is TGCGCCAGCAGCCAACAGTTTGGGGCTAATGAAAAACTGTTTTTT.

The table lists this clonotype with a few counts. V is TRBV4-2 and J is TRBJ1-5; the D is unclear. V was cut by 1 base and J by 3 bases, with 4 bases left in between. This CDR3 has 13 residues. The germline V gene has CDR1 LGHNA and CDR2 YNFKEQ. CDR3 DNA: TGTGCCAGCAGCCAAGGGGACAATCAGCCCCAGCATTTT. It is translated as CASSQGDNQPQHF.

Remarks on this clonotype: Since no conserved phenylalanine or tryptophan closes the CDR3, a read error is the likely cause. The chain joins TRBV19 to TRBJ2-3; D might be TRBD1 (6 bases). Trimming pared 5 bases from V and 1 base from J, leaving 13 bases between. The CDR3 totals 15 residues. Germline V gene lookup returns CDR1 LNHDA and CDR2 SQIVND (reference sequence). The CDR3 here is CASSSYRDRTDTQYL. DNA for the CDR3: TGTGCCAGTAGTTCCTACAGGGATCGCACAGATACGCAGTATTTG.

With respect to this clonotype: A read error is possible here, since a much larger clone lies one base away. The chain couples TRBV28 to TRBJ1-5, with no clear D. The length of the CDR3 is 15 residues. The germline gives CDR1 MDHEN, CDR2 SYDVKM. This CDR3 reads CGSSFSGFSNQPQHF. CDR3 nucleotides: TGTGGCAGCAGTTTTTCGGGGTTTAGCAATCAGCCCCAGCATTTT.

This clonotype occurred a few times. This chain connects TRBV28 to TRBJ2-1, with D perhaps TRBD2 (6 bases). This CDR3 spans 13 amino acids. Trimming shortened V by 7 bases and J by 6 bases, and 13 bases separated the two germline ends. From germline, CDR1 is MDHEN and CDR2 SYDVKM. As DNA, the CDR3 is TGTGCCAGCACCCCGTCGGGGGTCAATGAGCAGTTCTTC. Its translation: CASTPSGVNEQFF.

There are a few counts of this clonotype. V gene TRBV7-2 combines with J gene TRBJ2-5, with a tentative D call TRBD2 (5 bases). The CDR3 covers 15 residues. Germline V lookup: CDR1 SGHTA, CDR2 FQGNSA. Trimming pared 5 bases from V and 3 bases from J, leaving 16 bases between. In DNA, the CDR3 is TGTGCCAGCAGCCCCTCGGGGAGCATTAAAGAGACCCAGTACTTC. Amino acids: CASSPSGSIKETQYF. The full variable domain, rest sourced from reference TRBV7-2 and TRBJ2-5, is GAGVSQSPSNKVTEKGKDVELRCDPISGHTALYWYRQSLGQGLEFLIYFQGNSAPDKSGLPSDRFSAERTGGSVSTLTIQRTQQEDSAVYLCASSPSGSIKETQYFGPGTRLLVL.

The chain recombines TRBV15 with TRBJ2-5; D call uncertain. Trimming took off 0 bases at V and 7 bases at J, with 15 bases between the two ends. Germline CDR1 reads LNHNV; CDR2 reads YYDKDF (reference sequence). The CDR3 covers 15 residues. The CDR3 DNA follows: TGTGCCACCAGCAGAGATGGGGTTTTGCGAGGGACCCAGTACTTC. This codes for CATSRDGVLRGTQYF.

This clonotype was observed a handful of times. The V gene is TRBV5-1, the J gene TRBJ2-1; D remains ambiguous. Germline V gene data show CDR1 as SGHRS and CDR2 as YFSETQ. Trimming pared 2 bases from V and 8 bases from J, leaving 14 bases between. This CDR3 comprises 14 residues. The CDR3 here is CASSFGRAVDEQFF. For the CDR3, the DNA is TGCGCCAGCAGCTTCGGTCGGGCGGTCGATGAGCAGTTCTTC. Full variable domain (rest looked up from reference TRBV5-1 and TRBJ2-1): KAGVTQTPRYLIKTRGQQVTLSCSPISGHRSVSWYQQTPGQGLQFLFEYFSETQRNKGNFPGRFSGRQFSNSRSEMNVSTLELGDSALYLCASSFGRAVDEQFFGPGTRLTVL.

As concerns this clonotype: The junction differs from germline at one of its ends, possibly a read error. The rearrangement uses TRBV20-1 and TRBJ2-3, with TRBD2 matching 8 bases. Germline CDR1 DFQATT, CDR2 SNEGSKA (reference sequence). This CDR3 comprises 15 residues. As DNA, the CDR3 is TGCAGTGCCGAGGCTGGGACTAGTCTCACAGATGCGCAGTATTTT. Translating gives CSAEAGTSLTDAQYF.

The rearrangement uses TRBV10-2 and TRBJ1-1; 9 nucleotides align to TRBD1. The CDR3 contains 12 residues. CDR1 is WSHSY and CDR2 is SAAADI in the germline V gene. Unmatched junction bases numbered 6, after V lost 10 bases and J lost 6 bases. The chain's CDR3 is CATGQGLAEAFF. In DNA, the CDR3 is TGCGCCACCGGACAGGGGTTGGCTGAAGCTTTCTTT.

The sample holds one count of this clonotype. This chain connects TRBV19 to TRBJ2-3; D is undetermined. V lost 7 bases, J lost 0 bases, and 14 bases lay in between. CDR1 LNHDA and CDR2 SQIVND come from the germline V gene (reference sequence). The CDR3 covers 15 residues. For the CDR3, the DNA is TGTGCCAGTAAGGATCGGGCGACTAGCACAGATACGCAGTATTTT. As protein: CASKDRATSTDTQYF.

This clonotype was recorded a few times. The CDR3 DNA reads as TGCGCCAGCAGCCAAGTGTGGGGGCGAGATACGCAGTATTTT. Its protein product is CASSQVWGRDTQYF. V gene TRBV4-3 combines with J gene TRBJ2-3; TRBD1 might be the D (6 bases). CDR1 and CDR2 (germline): LGHNA, YSLEER. The CDR3 loop spans 14 amino acids. Trimming pared 1 base from V and 5 bases from J, leaving 10 bases between.

The chain recombines TRBV10-3 with TRBJ2-3; 8 bases agree with TRBD2. Unmatched junction bases numbered 7, after V lost 4 bases and J lost 4 bases. CDR3 length: 15 amino acids. CDR1 is ENHRY, CDR2 SYGVKD, per germline. CDR3 residues: CAISGKRETADTQYF. The DNA for the CDR3 is TGTGCCATCAGTGGAAAGCGGGAGACGGCAGATACGCAGTATTTT.

The chain carries TRBV7-9 and TRBJ2-7, with D perhaps matching TRBD2 (5 bases). This CDR3 region has 13 residues. CDR1 and CDR2 from the germline V gene are SEHNR and FQNEAQ (reference sequence). Trimming removed 4 bases from V and 7 bases from J, with 14 bases in between. CDR3 nucleotides: TGTGCCAGCAGCTCTCCGGGGAGTGGGGAGCAGTACTTC. This codes for CASSSPGSGEQYF.

This clonotype was detected a few times. The V call is TRBV4-3, the J call TRBJ2-7; TRBD1 agrees at 8 bases. V lost 4 bases to trimming and J lost 4 bases; unmatched junction nucleotides: 6. Germline CDR1 LGHNA, CDR2 YSLEER. The CDR3 loop spans 14 amino acids. The CDR3 here is CASSRQQGVYEQYF. The CDR3 region has the DNA TGCGCCAGCAGCCGACAACAGGGGGTATACGAGCAGTACTTC.

This clonotype was observed a few times. This chain uses TRBV20-1 with TRBJ2-5; 7 bases line up with TRBD1. V lost 5 bases, J lost 5 bases, and 14 bases stayed unmatched. The CDR3 extends over 15 amino acids. In germline, CDR1 is DFQATT, CDR2 SNEGSKA (reference sequence). This chain's CDR3 is CSAARGQVFSETQYF. The CDR3 DNA follows: TGCAGTGCTGCTAGGGGGCAGGTGTTCTCGGAGACCCAGTACTTC.

This clonotype came up once. The chain employs TRBV27 and TRBJ2-6; 8 nucleotides align to TRBD1. V shed 8 bases and J 0 bases; nucleotides not matched to a gene: 6. The CDR3 consists of 16 residues. CDR1 is MNHEY and CDR2 is SMNVEV in the germline V gene (reference sequence). CDR3 region: CASGRQGSSGANVLTF. The CDR3, as DNA: TGTGCCAGCGGGAGACAGGGGTCCTCTGGGGCCAACGTCCTGACTTTC.

The rearrangement links TRBV29-1 to TRBJ1-2, with TRBD1 matching over 8 bases. The CDR3 runs 19 residues. V trimming: 3 bases; J trimming: 0 bases; junction bases outside the gene matches: 18. Germline V lookup: CDR1 SQVTM, CDR2 ANQGSEA. The CDR3 DNA reads as TGCAGCGTTGAGTCAGGAACCGGGACAGGCTCCGTCACTAACTATGGCTACACCTTC. Translating it yields CSVESGTGTGSVTNYGYTF.

This clonotype was found a few times. The chain employs TRBV29-1 and TRBJ2-1; 8 bases line up with TRBD2. This CDR3 region has 16 residues. Trimming at V came to 6 bases and at J to 3 bases, leaving 13 bases not matched to a gene. The germline V gene has CDR1 SQVTM and CDR2 ANQGSEA. This CDR3 is CSVAGGGLVNYNEQFF. CDR3 sequence (DNA): TGCAGCGTCGCTGGGGGGGGACTAGTAAACTACAATGAGCAGTTCTTC.

The chain carries TRBV6-1 and TRBJ2-7; the D gene could be TRBD1 or TRBD2 (6 bases each). V gave up 5 bases and J gave up 0 bases, with 14 bases separating them. The germline V gene encodes CDR1 MNHNS and CDR2 SASEGT. The CDR3 runs to 15 residues. This chain's CDR3 is CASSQEGVDSYEQYF. CDR3 sequence (DNA): TGTGCCAGCAGTCAGGAGGGGGTCGACTCCTACGAGCAGTACTTC.

This clonotype occurred a few times. The chain links TRBV4-2 to TRBJ2-6; 8 bases align to TRBD1. This CDR3 region has 17 residues. CDR1 is LGHNA and CDR2 is YNFKEQ in the germline V gene. With 1 base clipped from V and 3 bases from J, the junction kept 5 bases outside the gene matches. The CDR3 bases are TGTGCCAGCAGCCAAGGGCAGGGGGCTGGTGGGGCCAACGTCCTGACTTTC. Its protein product is CASSQGQGAGGANVLTF.

The CDR3 is CASSLAGEAATPTRYF. As DNA, the CDR3 is TGCGCCAGCAGCTTGGCCGGTGAAGCGGCAACCCCTACGCGGTACTTC. The chain employs TRBV5-1 and TRBJ2-4; TRBD2 is a possible D gene (5 bases). V was clipped by 0 bases and J by 15 bases, with 25 bases between them. The CDR3 loop spans 16 amino acids. Germline assignment: CDR1 SGHRS and CDR2 YFSETQ.